This entry lists 28 T cell receptor beta chains sequenced from one sample in a study of cytomegalovirus exposure and HLA in healthy donors. Primers included in the PCR were 60 Vbeta and 13 Jbeta primers. Measured with immunoSEQ multiplex PCR; TCRdb has only the in-frame clones, and not every one. This repertoire shows 95,000 to 100,000 clones, around three quarters found once; its top ten account for roughly 2%. Specimen: PBMCs. The receptors originated from a man aged 35 to 55 in good health and CMV-seronegative.

The chain carries TRBV6-5 and TRBJ2-1; a possible D gene is TRBD2 (7 bases). Between the trimmed V and J ends, which lost 6 bases and 6 bases, there was a span of 18 bases. This CDR3 is 15 amino acids long. Looked up from germline, CDR1 is MNHEY and CDR2 is SVGAGI. CDR3 residues: CASREGGFRFNEQFF. As DNA, the CDR3 is TGTGCCAGCAGAGAGGGGGGGTTTCGTTTCAATGAGCAGTTCTTC.

The V gene is TRBV18, the J gene TRBJ2-7; TRBD1 aligns across 7 bases. V trimming: 2 bases; J trimming: 3 bases; junction bases outside the gene matches: 4. Germline values: CDR1 KGHSH, CDR2 LQKENI. The CDR3 is 14 amino acids. The DNA of the CDR3 is TGTGCCAGCTCACCAGGGACAGCATACTACGAGCAGTACTTC. Translation gives CASSPGTAYYEQYF.

This clone was seen only once. V and J are TRBV7-9 and TRBJ2-2; tentatively, D is TRBD1 (6 bases). This CDR3 has 13 amino acids. Germline values: CDR1 SEHNR, CDR2 FQNEAQ (reference sequence). V lost 10 bases, J lost 1 base, and 10 bases lay in between. The CDR3 bases are TGTGCCACCAGGACAGAGAACACCGGGGAGCTGTTTTTT. Amino acids: CATRTENTGELFF.

This chain joins TRBV5-5 and TRBJ2-7; 11 nucleotides line up with TRBD2. CDR3 length: 18 residues. V shed 3 bases, J shed 0 bases, and the junction held 11 bases outside the gene matches. CDR1 SGHKS and CDR2 YYEKEE come from the germline V gene (reference sequence). The DNA of the CDR3 is TGTGCCAGCAGCTCGGACCTACTAGCGGGGGTCACCTCCTACGAGCAGTACTTC. Protein: CASSSDLLAGVTSYEQYF.

The chain is built from TRBV6-6 and TRBJ1-2, with no clear D. The CDR3 consists of 13 residues. Germline CDR1 MNHNY, CDR2 SVGAGI (reference sequence). Between the trimmed V and J ends, which lost 0 bases and 7 bases, there was a span of 9 bases. The CDR3 region has the DNA TGTGCCAGCAGTTACTCGATCGGAGTTGGCTACACCTTC. Its protein product is CASSYSIGVGYTF.

V usage is TRBV7-9 and J usage is TRBJ2-1; perhaps TRBD2 as D (6 bases). Trimming shortened V by 7 bases and J by 4 bases, and 20 bases separated the two germline ends. Germline V CDR1 and CDR2: SEHNR, FQNEAQ (reference sequence). The CDR3 runs 16 residues. This CDR3 reads CASNRWDFDSYNEQFF. CDR3 coding DNA: TGTGCCAGCAATCGATGGGACTTCGATTCTTACAATGAGCAGTTCTTC. The whole variable domain, remainder taken from reference TRBV7-9 and TRBJ2-1, is DTGVSQNPRHKITKRGQNVTFRCDPISEHNRLYWYRQTLGQGPEFLTYFQNEAQLEKSRLLSDRFSAERPKGSFSTLEIQRTEQGDSAMYLCASNRWDFDSYNEQFFGPGTRLTVL.

The gene calls are TRBV27 and TRBJ1-3; D may be TRBD1 (5 bases). Trimming took off 0 bases at V and 0 bases at J, with 6 bases between the two ends. The CDR3 contains 15 residues. CDR1 MNHEY and CDR2 SMNVEV come from the germline V gene (reference sequence). CDR3 nucleotide sequence: TGTGCCAGCAGTTTATCGGGGGGCTCTGGAAACACCATATATTTT. It encodes CASSLSGGSGNTIYF.

The rearrangement uses TRBV27 and TRBJ2-7, with 9 bases lining up with TRBD2. The V gene end was trimmed by 1 base and the J gene end by 5 bases; junction bases not matched to a gene: 6. The CDR3 contains 15 residues. Per germline, CDR1 MNHEY and CDR2 SMNVEV (reference sequence). The CDR3: CASSLWAGGPDEQYF. The CDR3 nucleotides read TGTGCCAGCAGTTTATGGGCGGGAGGGCCAGACGAGCAGTACTTC.

The chain couples TRBV10-1 to TRBJ2-5, with a possible D match to TRBD2 (6 bases). The germline V and J ends were trimmed by 0 bases and 3 bases, with 8 bases remaining between them. CDR1 and CDR2 from the germline V gene are WNHNN and SYGVQD (reference sequence). The CDR3 consists of 14 residues. The DNA of the CDR3 is TGCGCCAGCAGTGAGTCAGGAGGGGAAGAGACCCAGTACTTC. This translates into CASSESGGEETQYF.

This clone has more than one count but fewer than ten. The chain employs TRBV2 and TRBJ2-7; either TRBD1 or TRBD2 may fit D (5 bases each). The CDR3 sequence is 11 residues long. Per the germline V gene, CDR1 is SNHLY and CDR2 is FYNNEI. This CDR3 is CASDSRYEQYF. The CDR3 coding sequence is TGTGCTAGCGACAGCCGCTACGAGCAGTACTTC.

J is TRBJ1-3 and V is TRBV4-3; D remains ambiguous. Trimming took 1 base from V and 8 from J, leaving 18 bases between them. Germline V gene sequence: CDR1 LGHNA, CDR2 YSLEER. The CDR3 is made up of 16 amino acids. CDR3 coding DNA: TGCGCCAGCAGCCAAGGGGCCCGCGGCTCGGGAGACACCATATATTTT. Translated, it gives CASSQGARGSGDTIYF.

The chain combines TRBV5-6 with TRBJ2-1; D gene uncertain. Trimming removed 4 bases at V and 4 bases at J, with 21 bases between. The CDR3 extends over 17 amino acids. Germline assignment: CDR1 SGHDT and CDR2 YYEEEE. This CDR3 reads CASSPVGSRPGYNEQFF. In nucleotides, the CDR3 is TGTGCCAGCAGCCCCGTTGGTAGCCGCCCCGGGTACAATGAGCAGTTCTTC.

The CDR3 spells CASSLLGRGVGQPQHF. The DNA of the CDR3 is TGTGCCAGCAGCTTGCTCGGGAGGGGGGTCGGTCAGCCCCAGCATTTT. J is TRBJ1-5 and V is TRBV5-8; weak D call: TRBD1 (6 bases). This CDR3 region has 16 residues. Per the germline V gene, CDR1 is SGHTS and CDR2 is YDEGEE. V dropped 1 base and J dropped 6 bases, with 17 bases sitting between them.

The chain carries TRBV29-1 and TRBJ2-1; 12 bases fit TRBD2. V gave up 7 bases and J gave up 9 bases; unmatched junction bases: 7. The CDR3 contains 13 residues. Germline-derived CDR1 and CDR2 are SQVTM and ANQGSEA. In DNA, the CDR3 is TGCAGCGCCCGACTAGCGGGAGAGGGTGAGCAGTTCTTC. Protein sequence: CSARLAGEGEQFF.

V and J are TRBV7-2 and TRBJ2-3, with unresolved D. The CDR3 runs to 16 residues. Germline loops: CDR1 SGHTA, CDR2 FQGNSA. The V and J ends lost 1 base and 1 base respectively, with 12 bases between them. CDR3 loop: CASSLVLTRGTDTQYF. The CDR3 nucleotides are TGTGCCAGCAGCTTAGTTCTTACCCGGGGCACAGATACGCAGTATTTT.

V and J are TRBV29-1 and TRBJ2-3; D ambiguous. Germline CDR1 and CDR2: SQVTM and ANQGSEA. The V end was cut by 6 bases, the J end by 0 bases, with 4 bases between. CDR3 length: 11 amino acids. CDR3 protein: CSVESTDTQYF. DNA for the CDR3: TGCAGCGTAGAGAGCACAGATACGCAGTATTTT.

V gene TRBV4-3 combines with J gene TRBJ2-2; TRBD2 matches at 12 bases. Germline V CDR1 and CDR2: LGHNA, YSLEER. The CDR3 runs to 17 residues. V lost 4 bases and J lost 6; bases outside the gene matches: 9. Written as DNA, the CDR3 is TGCGCCAGCAGCCCGCGGACTAGCGGGGTATTCTCCGGGGAGCTGTTTTTT. This codes for CASSPRTSGVFSGELFF.

This chain joins TRBV28 and TRBJ1-1; D is undetermined. There are 13 residues in the CDR3. CDR1 MDHEN and CDR2 SYDVKM come from the germline V gene. V shed 3 bases and J shed 2 bases, with 7 bases lying between them. Here the CDR3 reads CASSLGRNTEAFF. CDR3 coding DNA: TGTGCCAGCAGTTTGGGCAGAAACACTGAAGCTTTCTTT.

The V call is TRBV2, the J call TRBJ2-3; TRBD2 agrees at 10 bases. With 3 bases clipped from V and 1 base from J, the junction kept 4 bases outside the gene matches. CDR1 and CDR2 from the germline V gene are SNHLY and FYNNEI. This CDR3 is 16 amino acids long. In DNA, the CDR3 is TGTGCCAGCAGTGAGAGCGGACTAGCGGGCACAGATACGCAGTATTTT. It is translated as CASSESGLAGTDTQYF. Using reference TRBV2 and TRBJ2-3 for the parts outside the CDR3, the full variable domain is EPEVTQTPSHQVTQMGQEVILRCVPISNHLYFYWYRQILGQKVEFLVSFYNNEISEKSEIFDDQFSVERPDGSNFTLKIRSTKLEDSAMYFCASSESGLAGTDTQYFGPGTRLTVL.

This clone came up once. This chain uses TRBV28 with TRBJ2-1; 7 positions match TRBD1. Per germline, CDR1 MDHEN and CDR2 SYDVKM. The CDR3 consists of 16 residues. V lost 3 bases and J lost 0; bases outside the gene matches: 5. CDR3 amino acids: CASSFFYRGSYNEQFF. The CDR3 DNA reads TGTGCCAGCAGTTTTTTTTACAGGGGCTCCTACAATGAGCAGTTCTTC.

The gene calls are TRBV6-5 and TRBJ1-3; D is ambiguous. This CDR3 spans 16 amino acids. Deletions cut 4 bases from V and 4 bases from J, with 17 bases between. The germline V gene encodes CDR1 MNHEY and CDR2 SVGAGI. Written as DNA, the CDR3 is TGTGCCAGCAGTTGGTTACCCGGGTCTCTGGGAAACACCATATATTTT. It encodes CASSWLPGSLGNTIYF.

The chain employs TRBV16 and TRBJ2-2; no clear D gene. This CDR3 spans 16 amino acids. Trimming pared 2 bases from V and 0 bases from J, leaving 10 bases between. Germline values: CDR1 KGHSY, CDR2 FQNENV. The CDR3 is CASSQGASPNTGELFF. The DNA for the CDR3 is TGTGCCAGCAGCCAAGGAGCAAGTCCGAACACCGGGGAGCTGTTTTTT.

The chain employs TRBV11-2 and TRBJ2-5; 7 bases map to TRBD2. The V gene end was trimmed by 2 bases and the J gene end by 0 bases; junction bases not matched to a gene: 3. The CDR3 spans 15 residues. The germline CDR1 and CDR2 sequences are SGHAT and FQNNGV. CDR3 amino acids: CASSLQSGNQETQYF. The CDR3 DNA sequence: TGTGCCAGCAGCTTACAAAGCGGGAACCAAGAGACCCAGTACTTC.

The chain links TRBV2 to TRBJ2-3, with unresolved D. V gave up 4 bases and J gave up 0 bases, with 11 bases separating them. Germline CDR1 is SNHLY and CDR2 is FYNNEI. The CDR3 consists of 15 residues. Here the CDR3 DNA reads TGTGCCAGCAGTGGGGCAGATACTAGCACAGATACGCAGTATTTT. This sequence encodes CASSGADTSTDTQYF.

This sequence joins TRBV19 and TRBJ1-1; a weak D match, TRBD1 (6 bases). V was cut by 1 base and J by 1 base, with 16 bases left in between. In germline, CDR1 is LNHDA, CDR2 SQIVND (reference sequence). This CDR3 comprises 17 residues. The CDR3 is CASSIGRDRRRNTEAFF. CDR3 nucleotides: TGTGCCAGTAGTATAGGCCGCGACAGGCGAAGGAACACTGAAGCTTTCTTT.

The rearrangement joins TRBV9 to TRBJ2-5; 9 nucleotides line up with TRBD1. With V trimmed by 4 bases and J by 5 bases, 9 bases remained unmatched. The CDR3 is 15 amino acids. Per germline, CDR1 SGDLS and CDR2 YYNGEE. The CDR3 region has the DNA TGTGCCAGCAGCCCACAGGGGGCGGCTGCGGAGACCCAGTACTTC. Amino acids: CASSPQGAAAETQYF.

The chain carries TRBV4-2 and TRBJ2-5; 7 positions match TRBD1. The CDR3 spans 15 residues. Per the germline V gene, CDR1 is LGHNA and CDR2 is YNFKEQ. After removal of 0 bases from V and 5 bases from J, the junction contained 6 bases not matched to a gene. The CDR3 DNA is TGTGCCAGCAGCCAAGACGGGGACAGACAGGAGACCCAGTACTTC. Its translation: CASSQDGDRQETQYF.

The chain employs TRBV7-3 and TRBJ1-6; D remains ambiguous. The germline V and J ends were trimmed by 2 bases and 7 bases, with 9 bases remaining between them. This CDR3 spans 14 amino acids. The V gene's germline CDR1 is SGHTA and CDR2 FQGTGA. CDR3 in DNA: TGTGCCAGCAGCTTAGGAGGAGCGAATTCACCCCTCCACTTT. It translates to CASSLGGANSPLHF.